This T cell receptor beta chain comes out of a study of shared T cell receptors in the human thymus. Assay used: immunoSEQ multiplex PCR; TCRdb lists only in-frame clones, some missing. Of 600,000 or so clones listed, about 87% were seen once; the top ten hold roughly 0.0087%. Germline CDR1 and CDR2: MDHEN and SYDVKM. The V and J ends lost 6 bases and 7 bases, in that order; junction bases with no gene match: 9. The CDR3 consists of 15 residues. These data were likewise used in another study, on human thymus T cells. This second report adds: Thymic samples were excised during corrective heart operations. What appeared biased in thymic and blood repertoires was the usage of V and J genes. Related research examined unrelated individuals and reported that their thymic repertoires overlapped highly.

Sequencing was done on a sample of thymocytes. J is TRBJ2-1 and V is TRBV28; 10 bases agree with TRBD1. This TCR was recovered from a boy in the first two years of life with a congenital heart defect. In nucleotides, the CDR3 is TGTGCCAGCAGGCCTACCCGGGACAGGGGAAATGAGCAGTTCTTC. This gives the protein CASRPTRDRGNEQFF. The entire variable domain, with the rest obtained from reference TRBV28 and TRBJ2-1, is as follows: DVKVTQSSRYLVKRTGEKVFLECVQDMDHENMFWYRQDPGLGLRLIYFSYDVKMKEKGDIPEGYSVSREKKERFSLILESASTNQTSMYLCASRPTRDRGNEQFFGPGTRLTVL.